The 8 T cell receptor beta chains reported below all come from one sample, sequenced in a study of vaccination effects on CD4 cells after COVID-19. Only in-frame clones appear in the TCRdb table, and some are missing; sequencing was by immunoSEQ multiplex PCR. The table lists fewer than 35,000 clones, about 72% of them singletons. ViraFEST assay sequencing came after antigen-specific CD4+ T cells were expanded with viral peptide pools. The culture ran for 10 days, and then CD4+ T cells were isolated. This individual tested PCR-positive for SARS-CoV-2 infection between March and December 2020. The antigens these receptors bind are not known. This material consisted of CD4+ T cells from PBMCs cultured with a peptide pool, taken before COVID-19 vaccination. These receptors were taken from a human donor who had a prior SARS-CoV-2 infection.

This rearrangement joins TRBV19 to TRBJ2-2; D not certain. V gave up 3 bases and J gave up 4 bases, with 12 bases separating them. Germline CDR1 and CDR2: LNHDA and SQIVND (reference sequence). This CDR3 region has 15 residues. In nucleotides, the CDR3 is TGTGCCAGTAGTATTTCGGCCTATAGCACCGGGGAGCTGTTTTTT. Translated, it gives CASSISAYSTGELFF.

The chain is built from TRBV2 and TRBJ1-1; D gene ambiguous. This CDR3 contains 13 residues. CDR1 is SNHLY and CDR2 is FYNNEI in the germline V gene. V lost 7 bases and J lost 1, with 10 bases in between. The CDR3 DNA reads TGTGCCAGCATGGCCACTTGGAACACTGAAGCTTTCTTT. Amino acids: CASMATWNTEAFF.

The chain recombines TRBV5-5 with TRBJ2-7; 9 nucleotides line up with TRBD2. V shed 1 base, J shed 2 bases, and the junction held 7 bases outside the gene matches. The germline gives CDR1 SGHKS, CDR2 YYEKEE (reference sequence). The CDR3 covers 16 residues. The CDR3 nucleotides are TGTGCCAGCAGCTTGAGGGAGACTAGCGGACCCTACGAGCAGTACTTC. Translating gives CASSLRETSGPYEQYF.

The chain combines TRBV5-1 with TRBJ2-7; D is uncertain. CDR3 length: 14 amino acids. V was trimmed by 0 bases and J by 4 bases, leaving 11 bases between them. Germline CDR1 SGHRS, CDR2 YFSETQ. The CDR3 bases are TGCGCCAGCAGCTTGGCTGGACCTCAATACGAGCAGTACTTC. Translation: CASSLAGPQYEQYF. Full variable domain (remainder filled in from reference TRBV5-1 and TRBJ2-7): KAGVTQTPRYLIKTRGQQVTLSCSPISGHRSVSWYQQTPGQGLQFLFEYFSETQRNKGNFPGRFSGRQFSNSRSEMNVSTLELGDSALYLCASSLAGPQYEQYFGPGTRLTVT.

The V call is TRBV5-4, the J call TRBJ2-2, with 9 bases matching TRBD2. The CDR3 runs to 15 residues. CDR1 is SGHNT and CDR2 is YYREEE in the germline V gene (reference sequence). The junction had 4 bases not matched to a gene; V was cut back by 0 bases and J by 7 bases. CDR3 in DNA: TGTGCCAGCAGCTTGGGCGGGAGGGCCTTCGGGGAGCTGTTTTTT. As protein: CASSLGGRAFGELFF.

This clone was detected only a few times. The chain carries TRBV5-8 and TRBJ2-7; D might be TRBD1 (8 bases). V gave up 4 bases and J gave up 2 bases, with 19 bases separating them. Germline CDR1 and CDR2: SGHTS and YDEGEE. The CDR3 is 16 residues long. CDR3 amino acids: CASSTWGGQAPYEQYF. CDR3 bases: TGTGCCAGCAGCACCTGGGGGGGACAGGCGCCCTACGAGCAGTACTTC.

The CDR3 sequence: CASSPRSPGTSSTGELFF. CDR3 bases: TGTGCCAGCAGTCCACGATCCCCGGGGACTAGTTCCACCGGGGAGCTGTTTTTT. The rearrangement links TRBV25-1 to TRBJ2-2; 8 nucleotides agree with TRBD2. V dropped 5 bases and J dropped 4; count of bases not matched to a gene: 15. CDR1 and CDR2 from the germline V gene are MGHDK and SYGVNS. The CDR3 is made up of 18 amino acids.

This chain links TRBV5-6 with TRBJ2-3, with 8 nucleotides matching TRBD2. The trim removed 5 bases at V and 2 bases at J, leaving 13 bases unmatched. CDR3 length equals 17 residues. The germline CDR1 and CDR2 sequences are SGHDT and YYEEEE. CDR3 residues: CASSFFLAGGPTDTQYF. CDR3 nucleotide sequence: TGTGCCAGCAGTTTCTTTCTAGCGGGTGGCCCCACAGATACGCAGTATTTT. The variable domain in full, completed from reference TRBV5-6 and TRBJ2-3, reads DAGVTQSPTHLIKTRGQQVTLRCSPKSGHDTVSWYQQALGQGPQFIFQYYEEEERQRGNFPDRFSGHQFPNYSSELNVNALLLGDSALYLCASSFFLAGGPTDTQYFGPGTRLTVL.